The 21 T cell receptor beta chains listed next were all sequenced from one sample in a study of beta chain features in type 1 diabetes. Study conclusions and caveats: Among patients with Type 1 diabetes, TCRB CDR3s were moderately but significantly shorter in every one of the four CD4+ subsets.

These receptors have no known antigen. The authors reverse transcribed all of the isolated RNA, so sequencing captured expressed TCRB transcripts. Here immunoSEQ multiplex PCR was the method, and the copy in TCRdb shows in-frame clones only, minus some. This sample has 300,000 to 400,000 clones, with around 10% found just once. The source material was central memory CD4+ T cells from blood. The receptors shown here come from a man aged 25-45 years with type 1 diabetes.

This clone appeared a few times. The CDR3 DNA sequence: TGTGCCAGCAGCGCCCAAACAGGGGTCCACGAGCAGTACTTC. Protein: CASSAQTGVHEQYF. The rearrangement links TRBV7-8 to TRBJ2-7; 7 bases line up with TRBD1. This CDR3 has 14 amino acids. V gave up 5 bases and J gave up 5 bases; unmatched junction bases: 9. Germline assignment: CDR1 SGHVS and CDR2 FQNEAQ.

This chain joins TRBV5-1 and TRBJ2-3; 11 nucleotides match TRBD2. Germline-derived CDR1 and CDR2 are SGHRS and YFSETQ. This CDR3 has 20 residues. V dropped 2 bases and J dropped 0; count of bases not matched to a gene: 14. The CDR3 reads CASSFLGRGLADSSTDTQYF. CDR3 nucleotides: TGCGCCAGCAGCTTTCTAGGTCGGGGACTAGCGGATTCTAGCACAGATACGCAGTATTTT.

This clone was seen a few times. This chain connects TRBV27 to TRBJ2-1; 8 nucleotides match TRBD2. In germline, CDR1 is MNHEY, CDR2 SMNVEV (reference sequence). The CDR3 extends over 14 amino acids. With 8 bases clipped from V and 6 bases from J, the junction kept 9 bases outside the gene matches. CDR3 bases: TGTGCCAGCGGCCCCGCGGGAGGTTCCAATGAGCAGTTCTTC. It encodes CASGPAGGSNEQFF.

The chain is built from TRBV15 and TRBJ2-7; 9 nucleotides match TRBD1. The ends lost 3 bases at V and 6 bases at J; junction bases unmatched: 6. Germline assignment: CDR1 LNHNV and CDR2 YYDKDF (reference sequence). The CDR3 consists of 14 residues. CDR3 DNA sequence: TGTGCCACCAGCAGGCCCGGGACAGGGATCGAGCAGTACTTC. Translated, it gives CATSRPGTGIEQYF.

This clone showed up just a few times. Other DNA sequences in this specimen translate into the identical CDR3. This chain uses TRBV5-1 with TRBJ2-2, with D perhaps matching TRBD2 (5 bases). Trimming stripped 7 bases from V and 6 bases from J, with 7 bases between. Germline CDR1 and CDR2: SGHRS and YFSETQ. The CDR3 has 11 residues. The CDR3 nucleotides read TGCGCCAGCGAGGAGGCCGGGGAGCTGTTTTTT. Its protein product is CASEEAGELFF.

This clone was counted a few times. The chain carries TRBV7-3 and TRBJ1-2, with D possibly being TRBD1 (6 bases). Trimming took 4 bases from V and 7 from J, leaving 19 bases between them. The CDR3 has 15 amino acids. Per the germline V gene, CDR1 is SGHTA and CDR2 is FQGTGA. The CDR3 sequence is CASSSQGNGLSGYTF. The CDR3 DNA follows: TGTGCCAGCAGCTCACAGGGTAATGGTTTGAGTGGCTACACCTTC.

The chain has TRBV11-2 and TRBJ2-3, with TRBD2 matching over 10 bases. This CDR3 has 15 residues. With 5 bases clipped from V and 3 bases from J, the junction kept 5 bases outside the gene matches. From germline, CDR1 is SGHAT and CDR2 FQNNGV. The CDR3 coding sequence is TGTGCCAGCAGCGCGGGACTAGCGCTAACAGATACGCAGTATTTT. Its translation: CASSAGLALTDTQYF.

At least ten counts were recorded for this clone. DNA for the CDR3: TGTGCCAGCAGCCCACGGACTAGCGGGAGTGTGGAGACCCAGTACTTC. It encodes CASSPRTSGSVETQYF. The chain uses TRBV7-2 and TRBJ2-5; 13 bases align to TRBD2. Trimming at V came to 5 bases and at J to 5 bases, leaving 8 bases not matched to a gene. Germline CDR1 and CDR2: SGHTA and FQGNSA. This CDR3 is 16 amino acids long.

The chain employs TRBV7-2 and TRBJ1-5, with 10 bases that match TRBD1. Germline V lookup: CDR1 SGHTA, CDR2 FQGNSA. CDR3 length: 15 residues. Trimming at V came to 5 bases and at J to 6 bases, leaving 7 bases not matched to a gene. CDR3 DNA: TGTGCCAGCAGCCTGGGGACAGGGGAAAGTCAGCCCCAGCATTTT. Its translation is CASSLGTGESQPQHF.

This clone was seen only a few times. The J gene is TRBJ2-7, the V gene TRBV7-2, with 10 positions matching TRBD2. V gave up 5 bases and J gave up 3 bases; unmatched junction bases: 16. Germline CDR1 is SGHTA and CDR2 is FQGNSA. The CDR3 runs to 18 residues. In DNA, the CDR3 is TGTGCCAGCAGCCGGAAAGTGGCTAGCGGGAGTACTAGCTACGAGCAGTACTTC. Translated, it gives CASSRKVASGSTSYEQYF.

The chain joins TRBV19 to TRBJ1-1, with no clear D. Per the germline V gene, CDR1 is LNHDA and CDR2 is SQIVND (reference sequence). V was trimmed by 2 bases and J by 6 bases, leaving 13 bases between them. This CDR3 spans 14 amino acids. The CDR3 reads CASSIWNDRAEAFF. CDR3 coding DNA: TGTGCCAGTAGTATATGGAATGATAGGGCTGAAGCTTTCTTT.

This clone appeared a few times. This chain links TRBV15 with TRBJ2-7; TRBD2 agrees at 10 bases. CDR1 is LNHNV and CDR2 is YYDKDF in the germline V gene (reference sequence). With 5 bases clipped from V and 3 bases from J, the junction kept 7 bases outside the gene matches. There are 15 residues in the CDR3. CDR3 residues: CATSPSGSRDYEQYF. Here the CDR3 DNA reads TGTGCCACCAGCCCTAGCGGGAGTCGGGACTACGAGCAGTACTTC. The entire variable domain, with the rest obtained from reference TRBV15 and TRBJ2-7, is as follows: DAMVIQNPRYQVTQFGKPVTLSCSQTLNHNVMYWYQQKSSQAPKLLFHYYDKDFNNEADTPDNFQSRRPNTSFCFLDIRSPGLGDTAMYLCATSPSGSRDYEQYFGPGTRLTVT.

The genes are TRBV2 and TRBJ1-1; no definite D call. The CDR3 extends over 13 amino acids. V lost 9 bases, J lost 0 bases, and 11 bases lay in between. The germline CDR1 and CDR2 sequences are SNHLY and FYNNEI. DNA for the CDR3: TGTGCCAGTCAGGAGCTCATGAACACTGAAGCTTTCTTT. Protein sequence: CASQELMNTEAFF.

The CDR3 reads CAIGGDSLNEKLFF. The CDR3 DNA follows: TGTGCCATCGGCGGGGACAGTTTAAATGAAAAACTGTTTTTT. The V and J genes are TRBV10-3 and TRBJ1-4; TRBD1 agrees at 7 bases. V shed 8 bases, J shed 5 bases, and the junction held 8 bases outside the gene matches. Germline CDR1 ENHRY, CDR2 SYGVKD. The length of the CDR3 is 14 residues.

This clone came up a few times. J is TRBJ1-2 and V is TRBV7-2; D call uncertain. The CDR3 has 13 residues. The V end lost 3 bases, the J end lost 2 bases, and 7 bases lay between the germline ends. CDR1 is SGHTA, CDR2 FQGNSA, per germline. The chain's CDR3 is CASSFDGNYGYTF. The CDR3 bases are TGTGCCAGCAGCTTTGATGGGAACTATGGCTACACCTTC.

This clone turned up a few times. The genes are TRBV7-2 and TRBJ2-7, with 7 bases that match TRBD2. V lost 5 bases and J lost 3; bases outside the gene matches: 10. The CDR3 loop spans 15 amino acids. CDR1 and CDR2 from the germline V gene are SGHTA and FQGNSA. The CDR3 loop is CASSATSATSYEQYF. The CDR3 DNA reads as TGTGCCAGCAGCGCTACTAGCGCGACGAGCTACGAGCAGTACTTC. The whole variable domain, remainder taken from reference TRBV7-2 and TRBJ2-7, is GAGVSQSPSNKVTEKGKDVELRCDPISGHTALYWYRQSLGQGLEFLIYFQGNSAPDKSGLPSDRFSAERTGGSVSTLTIQRTQQEDSAVYLCASSATSATSYEQYFGPGTRLTVT.

This clone turned up a few times. The chain uses TRBV28 and TRBJ2-3; D possibly corresponds to TRBD2 (5 bases). Germline V CDR1 and CDR2: MDHEN, SYDVKM. The V and J ends lost 3 bases and 2 bases respectively, with 18 bases between them. CDR3 length: 17 residues. CDR3 sequence reads: CASSLGPGGFYTDTQYF. In DNA form, the CDR3 reads TGTGCCAGCAGTTTGGGTCCGGGCGGGTTTTACACAGATACGCAGTATTTT. Using reference TRBV28 and TRBJ2-3 for the parts outside the CDR3, the full variable domain is DVKVTQSSRYLVKRTGEKVFLECVQDMDHENMFWYRQDPGLGLRLIYFSYDVKMKEKGDIPEGYSVSREKKERFSLILESASTNQTSMYLCASSLGPGGFYTDTQYFGPGTRLTVL.

This clone turned up a few times. This rearrangement joins TRBV19 to TRBJ2-2, with 12 positions matching TRBD1. This CDR3 spans 16 amino acids. With V trimmed by 4 bases and J by 7 bases, 7 bases remained unmatched. Germline V gene sequence: CDR1 LNHDA, CDR2 SQIVND (reference sequence). Here the CDR3 DNA reads TGTGCCAGTAGTAACCCCGGGACAGGGGGCAGCGGGGAGCTGTTTTTT. It specifies CASSNPGTGGSGELFF.

The chain recombines TRBV11-3 with TRBJ2-2; D is undetermined. V lost 4 bases and J lost 6, with 6 bases in between. Per germline, CDR1 SGHNT and CDR2 YENEEA. The CDR3 has 12 amino acids. CDR3 in amino acids: CASSSRPGELFF. The DNA for the CDR3 is TGTGCCAGCAGCTCCCGACCCGGGGAGCTGTTTTTT. The full variable domain, with the rest looked up from reference TRBV11-3 and TRBJ2-2, is EAGVVQSPRYKIIEKKQPVAFWCNPISGHNTLYWYLQNLGQGPELLIRYENEEAVDDSQLPKDRFSAERLKGVDSTLKIQPAELGDSAVYLCASSSRPGELFFGEGSRLTVL.

This chain connects TRBV15 to TRBJ2-7; no definite D call. Between the trimmed V and J ends, which lost 0 bases and 1 base, there was a span of 7 bases. This CDR3 has 14 amino acids. The germline gives CDR1 LNHNV, CDR2 YYDKDF (reference sequence). CDR3 nucleotide sequence: TGTGCCACCAGCAGAGATCGAACTTCCTACGAGCAGTACTTC. It encodes CATSRDRTSYEQYF.

This clone showed up just a few times. This rearrangement joins TRBV11-3 to TRBJ2-3; D not resolved. The germline gives CDR1 SGHNT, CDR2 YENEEA. The length of the CDR3 is 12 residues. V was trimmed by 3 bases and J by 7 bases, leaving 8 bases between them. The CDR3 sequence is CASSFSGHTQYF. The CDR3 bases are TGTGCCAGCAGCTTTTCGGGTCATACGCAGTATTTT.